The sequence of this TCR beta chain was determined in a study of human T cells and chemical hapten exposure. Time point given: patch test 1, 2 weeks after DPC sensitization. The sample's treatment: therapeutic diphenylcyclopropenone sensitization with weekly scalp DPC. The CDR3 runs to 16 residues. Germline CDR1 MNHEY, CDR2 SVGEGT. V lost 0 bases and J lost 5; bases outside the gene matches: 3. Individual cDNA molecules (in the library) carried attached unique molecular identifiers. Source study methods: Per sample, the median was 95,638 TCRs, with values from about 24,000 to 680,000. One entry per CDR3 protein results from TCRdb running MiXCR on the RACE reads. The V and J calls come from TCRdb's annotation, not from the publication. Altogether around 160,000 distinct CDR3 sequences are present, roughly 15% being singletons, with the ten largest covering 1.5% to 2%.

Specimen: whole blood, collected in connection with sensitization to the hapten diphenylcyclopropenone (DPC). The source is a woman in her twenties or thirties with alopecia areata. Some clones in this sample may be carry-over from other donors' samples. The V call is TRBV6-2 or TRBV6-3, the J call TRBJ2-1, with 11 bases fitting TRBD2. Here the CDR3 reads CASSYSGTSGNNEQFF. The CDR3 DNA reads TGTGCCAGCAGTTACTCCGGGACTAGCGGAAACAATGAGCAGTTCTTC.